A selection of T cell receptor beta chains follows, all from one sample in a study of OX40 agonist ivuxolimab in advanced cancers. The method was immunoSEQ multiplex PCR; TCRdb's version includes in-frame clones alone and lacks a portion of them. This repertoire shows approximately 74,000 clones, 70% to 90% found once; its top ten account for approximately 0.3%. The sample consisted of CD4+ or CD8+ T cells sorted from blood, taken in a trial of the OX40 agonist ivuxolimab. The receptors were gathered from an adult with an advanced solid tumor such as melanoma, head and neck, liver or kidney cancer. CDR3s include the opening cysteine and the closing phenylalanine or tryptophan. D genes are given only for firm matches. Clone size is shown for a subset of rows, as once, few, many or a class of expanded clone.

TRBV14	.	TRBJ2-2	.	TGTGCCAGCAGCCAAGAGGCAATTAGATCCGGGGAGCTGTTTTTT	CASSQEAIRSGELFF
TRBV6-6	.	TRBJ1-4	TRBD1	TGTGCCAGCAGACCGGGACAGGGGGATAATGAAAAACTGTTTTTT	CASRPGQGDNEKLFF
TRBV11-2	.	TRBJ2-1	.	TGTGCCAGCAGCTATCAAAACCAAAAGGGTTTCTTC	CASSYQNQKGFF
TRBV10-1	.	TRBJ1-1	TRBD1	TGCGCCAGCAGCGTCGGACAGGGGAACACTGAAGCTTTCTTT	CASSVGQGNTEAFF
TRBV28	.	TRBJ1-1	.	TGTGCCAGCAGTTTATCGGCGATGGAAGCTTTCTTT	CASSLSAMEAFF
TRBV6-6	.	TRBJ2-2	.	TGTGCCAGCAGCCGAACACAGGGGAACACCGGGGAGCTGTTTTTT	CASSRTQGNTGELFF
TRBV5-4	.	TRBJ1-2	.	TGTGCCAGCAGCCCTGAACGGGGCGGCTATGGCTACACCTTC	CASSPERGGYGYTF
TRBV7-2	.	TRBJ2-3	.	TGTGCCAGCAGCCCTCCGGGCGGGCATCCTAGCACAGATACGCAGTATTTT	CASSPPGGHPSTDTQYF
TRBV6-1	.	TRBJ2-7	.	TGTGCCATCGGGGGTAAGACAGGGAGCTCCTACGAGCAGTACTTC	CAIGGKTGSSYEQYF
TRBV7-8	.	TRBJ1-5	.	TGTGCCAGCAGCTTAGCGATAAGTAAGGGGGTTGGCCAGCCCCAGCATTTT	CASSLAISKGVGQPQHF
TRBV4-3	.	TRBJ2-5	.	TGCGCCAGCAGCCAAGTGCTAGCGGAGACCCAGTACTTC	CASSQVLAETQYF
TRBV4-1	once	TRBJ1-4	TRBD1	TGCGCCAGCAGCCCAGGACAGGGTCTTGCAACTAATGAAAAACTGTTTTTT	CASSPGQGLATNEKLFF
TRBV6-5	.	TRBJ1-1	.	TGTGCCAGCAGTTACCCGGGACTAGGGGACACTGAAGCTTTCTTT	CASSYPGLGDTEAFF
TRBV10-3	.	TRBJ1-3	.	TGTGCCATCAGTGCAGAGTCTGGAAACACCATATATTTT	CAISAESGNTIYF
TRBV19	.	TRBJ2-4	TRBD2	TGTGCCAGTAGTATCTGGGCGGGAGGGAACCAAAACATTCAGTACTTC	CASSIWAGGNQNIQYF
TRBV7-6	.	TRBJ1-2	.	TGTGCCAGCAGCCCTACTTTGGAGGGCGATCACACCTTC	CASSPTLEGDHTF
TRBV18	.	TRBJ2-3	.	TGTGCCAGCTCACCCCCAGTGGGTAGCACAGATACGCAGTATTTT	CASSPPVGSTDTQYF